The clone carrying this TCR beta chain has at least ten counts. The CDR3 sequence is 17 residues long. Trimming at V came to 0 bases and at J to 2 bases, leaving 6 bases not matched to a gene. CDR1 and CDR2 (germline): SGHDT, YYEEEE. MiXCR, run by TCRdb on the RACE reads, gives a single entry per CDR3 protein. Among fewer than 150,000 distinct CDR3 sequences listed, 12% were seen once. Sample time point: patch test 2, 6 weeks after DPC sensitization. Indicated treatment: therapeutic diphenylcyclopropenone sensitization with weekly scalp DPC. This sample is part of a study of human T cells and chemical hapten exposure.

The chain carries TRBV5-6 and TRBJ2-3; 10 bases are shared with TRBD2. Material: whole blood, obtained in connection with sensitization to the hapten diphenylcyclopropenone (DPC). The source is a woman between 45 and 60 years old with alopecia areata. Some clones in this sample may be carry-over from other donors' samples. CDR3 protein: CASSLGLAGATTDTQYF. In DNA, the CDR3 is TGTGCCAGCAGCTTGGGGCTAGCGGGAGCGACCACAGATACGCAGTATTTT.